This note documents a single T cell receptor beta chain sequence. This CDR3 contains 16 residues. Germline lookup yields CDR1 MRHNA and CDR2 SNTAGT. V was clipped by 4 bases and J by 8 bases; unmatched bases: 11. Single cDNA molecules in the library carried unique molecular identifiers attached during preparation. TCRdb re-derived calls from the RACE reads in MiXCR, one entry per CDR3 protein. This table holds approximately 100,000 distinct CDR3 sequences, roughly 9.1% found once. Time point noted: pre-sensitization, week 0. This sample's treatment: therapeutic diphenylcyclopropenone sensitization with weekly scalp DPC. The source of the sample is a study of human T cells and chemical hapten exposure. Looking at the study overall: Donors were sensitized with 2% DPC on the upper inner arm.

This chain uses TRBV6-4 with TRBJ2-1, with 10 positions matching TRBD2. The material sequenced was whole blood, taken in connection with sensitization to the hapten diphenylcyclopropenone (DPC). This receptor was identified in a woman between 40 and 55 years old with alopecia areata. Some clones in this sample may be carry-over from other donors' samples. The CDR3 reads CASSVAVAGGWDEQFF. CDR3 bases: TGTGCCAGCAGTGTCGCCGTAGCGGGGGGCTGGGATGAGCAGTTCTTC.